This is a list of T cell receptor beta chains from one sample in a study of CDR3 diversity in severe acne. TCRdb itself ran the PCR reads through MiXCR, one entry per CDR3 protein. The sample has around 83,000 distinct CDR3 sequences; less than 65% are singletons. Sequenced input: blood. These receptors were taken from a male donor with severe acne vulgaris. CDR3s include the opening cysteine and the closing phenylalanine or tryptophan. The order of the fields is D gene, J gene, V gene, clone size, CDR3 DNA, CDR3 protein. D genes are given only for firm matches. Clone size is given for some rows only: seen once, a few or many times, or a class if the clone is expanded.

d_gene: TRBD2; j_gene: TRBJ2-1; v_gene: TRBV10-2; abundance: -; CDR3nt: TGCGCCAGCAGTGAGTCCGGGACTAGCGGGAGGGCCCACAATGAGCAGTTCTTC; CDR3aa: CASSESGTSGRAHNEQFF
d_gene: TRBD2; j_gene: TRBJ2-2; v_gene: TRBV4-1; abundance: -; CDR3nt: TGCGCCAGCAGCCAAGCTAGCGGGGGAAACACCGGGCAGCTGTTTTTT; CDR3aa: CASSQASGGNTGQLFF
d_gene: -; j_gene: TRBJ2-5; v_gene: TRBV7-9; abundance: few; CDR3nt: TGTGCCAGCAGCTTAGGCTGGAGGGAGACCCAGTACTTC; CDR3aa: CASSLGWRETQYF
d_gene: -; j_gene: TRBJ2-7; v_gene: TRBV29-1; abundance: -; CDR3nt: TGTAGCGTTGAAAGGACGGGTAGAGGCGGGCAGTACTTC; CDR3aa: CSVERTGRGGQYF
d_gene: TRBD1; j_gene: TRBJ2-6; v_gene: TRBV15; abundance: -; CDR3nt: TGTGCCACCAGCAGAGATTTGGGACAGGAAATCTCTGGGGCCAACGTCCTGACTTTC; CDR3aa: CATSRDLGQEISGANVLTF
d_gene: -; j_gene: TRBJ2-5; v_gene: TRBV7-2; abundance: -; CDR3nt: TGTGCCAGCGGCGGAGGGAGGGGGGGGGGGACCCAGTACTTC; CDR3aa: CASGGGRGGGTQYF
d_gene: -; j_gene: TRBJ1-1; v_gene: TRBV19; abundance: -; CDR3nt: TGTGCCAGTGGTTGGACGAACACTGAAGCTTTCTTT; CDR3aa: CASGWTNTEAFF
d_gene: -; j_gene: TRBJ2-1; v_gene: TRBV12-3/TRBV12-4; abundance: -; CDR3nt: TGTGGCTCGGGGAGTAGCTCCTCCAATGAGCAGTTCTTC; CDR3aa: CGSGSSSSNEQFF
d_gene: -; j_gene: TRBJ1-4; v_gene: TRBV19; abundance: few; CDR3nt: TGTGCCAGTAGTCTTAGACCAAACCCGAATGAAAAACTGTTTTTT; CDR3aa: CASSLRPNPNEKLFF
d_gene: -; j_gene: TRBJ2-2; v_gene: TRBV3-1; abundance: many; CDR3nt: TGTGCCAGCAGCCAAGGAGGGGTGCACACCGGGGAGCTGTTTTTT; CDR3aa: CASSQGGVHTGELFF
d_gene: -; j_gene: TRBJ2-7; v_gene: TRBV3-1; abundance: many; CDR3nt: TGTGCCAGCAGCCACCTCCGATCCTACGAGCAGTACTTC; CDR3aa: CASSHLRSYEQYF
d_gene: TRBD1; j_gene: TRBJ2-1; v_gene: TRBV28; abundance: -; CDR3nt: TGTGCCAGCAGCCGACAGGGGGCTTACAATGAGCAGTTCTTC; CDR3aa: CASSRQGAYNEQFF
d_gene: TRBD1; j_gene: TRBJ2-1; v_gene: TRBV5-1; abundance: -; CDR3nt: TGCGCCAGCAGTTCGACAGGGGGAGGGAGTGAGCAGTTCTTC; CDR3aa: CASSSTGGGSEQFF
d_gene: -; j_gene: TRBJ1-3; v_gene: TRBV5-6; abundance: -; CDR3nt: TGTGCCAGCAGCTTTGGCCCGGGGGGGACTGGAAACACCATATATTTT; CDR3aa: CASSFGPGGTGNTIYF
d_gene: TRBD1; j_gene: TRBJ1-2; v_gene: TRBV29-1; abundance: -; CDR3nt: TGCAGCGTTGTGGGGGACAGCTATGGCTACACCTTC; CDR3aa: CSVVGDSYGYTF